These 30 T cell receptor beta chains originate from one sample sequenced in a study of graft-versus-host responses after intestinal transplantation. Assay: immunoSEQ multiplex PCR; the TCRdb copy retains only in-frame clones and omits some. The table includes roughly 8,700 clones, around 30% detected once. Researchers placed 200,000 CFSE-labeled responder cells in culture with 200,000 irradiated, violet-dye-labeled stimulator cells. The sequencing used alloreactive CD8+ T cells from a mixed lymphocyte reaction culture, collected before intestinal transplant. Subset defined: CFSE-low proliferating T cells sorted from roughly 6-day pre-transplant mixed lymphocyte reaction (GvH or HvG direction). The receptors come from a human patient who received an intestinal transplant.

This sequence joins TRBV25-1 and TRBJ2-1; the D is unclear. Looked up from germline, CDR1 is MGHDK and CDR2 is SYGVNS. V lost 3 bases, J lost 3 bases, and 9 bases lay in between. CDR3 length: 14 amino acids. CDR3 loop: CASSDYLDYNEQFF. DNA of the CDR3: TGTGCCAGCAGTGACTACCTTGACTACAATGAGCAGTTCTTC.

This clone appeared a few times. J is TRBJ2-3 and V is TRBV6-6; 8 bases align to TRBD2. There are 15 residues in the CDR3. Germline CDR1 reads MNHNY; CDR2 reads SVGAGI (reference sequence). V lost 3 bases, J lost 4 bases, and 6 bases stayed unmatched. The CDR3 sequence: CASSYGAGGPDTQYF. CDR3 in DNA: TGTGCCAGCAGTTATGGTGCGGGGGGCCCAGATACGCAGTATTTT.

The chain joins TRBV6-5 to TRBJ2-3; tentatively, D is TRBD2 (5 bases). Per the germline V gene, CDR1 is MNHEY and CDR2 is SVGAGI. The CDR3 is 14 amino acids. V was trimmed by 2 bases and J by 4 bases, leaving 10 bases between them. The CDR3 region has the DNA TGTGCCAGCAGTTACGATGGGAGTTCAGATACGCAGTATTTT. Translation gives CASSYDGSSDTQYF.

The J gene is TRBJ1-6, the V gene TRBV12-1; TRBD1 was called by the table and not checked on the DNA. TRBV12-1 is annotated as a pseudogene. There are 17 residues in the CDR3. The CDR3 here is CASSFDGQGCSNSPLHF. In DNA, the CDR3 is TGTGCCAGCAGCTTTGATGGGCAGGGTTGTAGTAATTCACCCCTCCACTTT.

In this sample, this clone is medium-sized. The CDR3 is CASSLGLSVYTEAFF. CDR3 in DNA: TGTGCCAGCAGCTTAGGCCTCTCGGTCTACACTGAAGCTTTCTTT. The chain couples TRBV13 to TRBJ1-1; D remains unclear. Germline V gives CDR1 PRHDT, CDR2 FYEKMQ (reference sequence). The ends were cut back, 0 bases at V and 3 bases at J, with 11 bases in the middle. The CDR3 runs 15 residues.

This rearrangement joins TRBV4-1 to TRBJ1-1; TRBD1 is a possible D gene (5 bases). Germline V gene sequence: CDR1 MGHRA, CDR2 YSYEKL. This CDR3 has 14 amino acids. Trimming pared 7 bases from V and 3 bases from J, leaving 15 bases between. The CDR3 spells CASNRFLGDTEAFF. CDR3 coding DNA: TGCGCCAGCAATCGGTTTCTAGGGGACACTGAAGCTTTCTTT.

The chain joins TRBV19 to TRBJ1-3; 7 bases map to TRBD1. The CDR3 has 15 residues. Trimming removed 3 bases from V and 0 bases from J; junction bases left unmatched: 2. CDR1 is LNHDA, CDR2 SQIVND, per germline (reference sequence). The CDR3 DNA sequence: TGTGCCAGTAGTATCTACAGGGGCTCTGGAAACACCATATATTTT. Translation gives CASSIYRGSGNTIYF. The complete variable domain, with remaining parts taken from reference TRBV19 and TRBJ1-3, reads DGGITQSPKYLFRKEGQNVTLSCEQNLNHDAMYWYRQDPGQGLRLIYYSQIVNDFQKGDIAEGYSVSREKKESFPLTVTSAQKNPTAFYLCASSIYRGSGNTIYFGEGSWLTVV.

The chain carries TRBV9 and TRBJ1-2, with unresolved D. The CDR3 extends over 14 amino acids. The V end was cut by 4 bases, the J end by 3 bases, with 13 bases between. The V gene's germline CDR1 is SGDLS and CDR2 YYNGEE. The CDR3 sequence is CASSPHQAYYGYTF. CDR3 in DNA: TGTGCCAGCAGCCCTCACCAGGCATACTATGGCTACACCTTC.

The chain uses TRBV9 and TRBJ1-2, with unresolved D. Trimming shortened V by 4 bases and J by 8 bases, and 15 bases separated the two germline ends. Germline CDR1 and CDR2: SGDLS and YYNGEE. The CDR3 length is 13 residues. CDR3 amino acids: CASSFSSGGGYTF. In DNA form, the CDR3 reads TGTGCCAGCAGCTTTAGTTCAGGAGGCGGCTACACCTTC.

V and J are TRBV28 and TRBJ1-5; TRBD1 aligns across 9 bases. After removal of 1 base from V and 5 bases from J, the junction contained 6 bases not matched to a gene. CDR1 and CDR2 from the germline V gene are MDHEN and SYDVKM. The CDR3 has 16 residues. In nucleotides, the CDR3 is TGTGCCAGCAGTTTATTAGTCGGGACAGGGTATCAGCCCCAGCATTTT. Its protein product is CASSLLVGTGYQPQHF.

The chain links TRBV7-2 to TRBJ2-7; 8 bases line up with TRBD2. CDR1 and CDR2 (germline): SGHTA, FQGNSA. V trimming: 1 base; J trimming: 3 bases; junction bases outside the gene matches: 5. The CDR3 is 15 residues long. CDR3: CASSLEAGVGYEQYF. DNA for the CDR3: TGTGCCAGCAGCTTAGAAGCGGGAGTTGGCTACGAGCAGTACTTC.

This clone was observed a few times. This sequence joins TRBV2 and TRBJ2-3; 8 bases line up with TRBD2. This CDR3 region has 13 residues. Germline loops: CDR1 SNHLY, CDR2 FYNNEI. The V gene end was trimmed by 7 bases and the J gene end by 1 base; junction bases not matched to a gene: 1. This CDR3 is CASTSGRTDTQYF. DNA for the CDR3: TGTGCCAGCACTAGCGGGCGCACAGATACGCAGTATTTT.

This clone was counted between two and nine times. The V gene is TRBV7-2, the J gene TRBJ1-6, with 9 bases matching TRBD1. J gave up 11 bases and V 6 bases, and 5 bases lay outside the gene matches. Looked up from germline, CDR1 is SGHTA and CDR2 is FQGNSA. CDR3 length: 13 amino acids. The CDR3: CASRGQGETPLHF. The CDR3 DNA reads TGTGCCAGCAGGGGACAGGGTGAAACACCCCTCCACTTT.

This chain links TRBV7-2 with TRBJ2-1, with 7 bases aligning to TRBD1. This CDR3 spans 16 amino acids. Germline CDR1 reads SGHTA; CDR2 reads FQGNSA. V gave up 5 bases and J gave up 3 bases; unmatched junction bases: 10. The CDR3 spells CASSITTGKRYNEQFF. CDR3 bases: TGTGCCAGCAGCATAACGACAGGGAAACGCTACAATGAGCAGTTCTTC.

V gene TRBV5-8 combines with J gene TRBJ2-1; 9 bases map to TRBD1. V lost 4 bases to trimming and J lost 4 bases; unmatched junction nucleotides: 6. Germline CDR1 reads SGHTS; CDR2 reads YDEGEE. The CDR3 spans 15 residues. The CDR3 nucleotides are TGTGCCAGCAGCCCGGGACAGGGACTATACAATGAGCAGTTCTTC. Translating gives CASSPGQGLYNEQFF.

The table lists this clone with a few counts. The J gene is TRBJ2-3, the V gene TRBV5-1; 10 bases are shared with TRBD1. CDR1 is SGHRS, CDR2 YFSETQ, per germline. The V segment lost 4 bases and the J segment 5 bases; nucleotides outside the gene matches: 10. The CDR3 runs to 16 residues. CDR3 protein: CASSDPGTGVRDTQYF. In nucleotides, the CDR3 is TGCGCCAGCAGCGATCCCGGGACAGGGGTGAGAGATACGCAGTATTTT.

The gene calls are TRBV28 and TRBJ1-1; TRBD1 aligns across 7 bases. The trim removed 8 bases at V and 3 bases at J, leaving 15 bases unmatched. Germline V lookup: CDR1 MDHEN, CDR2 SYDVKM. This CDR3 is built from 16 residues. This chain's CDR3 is CASGTWTGGEDTEAFF. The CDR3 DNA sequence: TGTGCCAGCGGTACCTGGACAGGCGGTGAGGACACTGAAGCTTTCTTT.

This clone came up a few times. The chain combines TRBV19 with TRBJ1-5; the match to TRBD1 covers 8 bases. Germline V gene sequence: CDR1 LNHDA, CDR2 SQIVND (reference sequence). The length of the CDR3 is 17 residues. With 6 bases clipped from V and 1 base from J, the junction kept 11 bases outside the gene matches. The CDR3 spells CASRWWQGAESNQPQHF. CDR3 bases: TGTGCCAGTAGATGGTGGCAGGGGGCGGAAAGCAATCAGCCCCAGCATTTT.

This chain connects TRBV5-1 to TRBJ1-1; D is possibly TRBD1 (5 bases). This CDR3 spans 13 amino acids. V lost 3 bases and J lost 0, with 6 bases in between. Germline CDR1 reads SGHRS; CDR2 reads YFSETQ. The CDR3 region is CASSWGVNTEAFF. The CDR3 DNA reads TGCGCCAGCAGCTGGGGCGTGAACACTGAAGCTTTCTTT.

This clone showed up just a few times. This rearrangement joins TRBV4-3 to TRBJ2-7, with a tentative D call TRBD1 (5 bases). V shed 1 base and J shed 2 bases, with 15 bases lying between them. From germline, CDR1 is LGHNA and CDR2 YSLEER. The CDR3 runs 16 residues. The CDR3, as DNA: TGCGCCAGCAGCCAAGGTACAGGCCCGACGGCCTACGAGCAGTACTTC. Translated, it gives CASSQGTGPTAYEQYF.

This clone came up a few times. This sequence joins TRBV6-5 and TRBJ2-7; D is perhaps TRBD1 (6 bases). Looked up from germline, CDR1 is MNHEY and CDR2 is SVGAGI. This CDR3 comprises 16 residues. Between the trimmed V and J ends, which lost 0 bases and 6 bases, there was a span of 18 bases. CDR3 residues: CASSYSISDSQGEQYF. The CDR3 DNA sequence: TGTGCCAGCAGTTACTCGATATCGGACAGTCAGGGCGAGCAGTACTTC.

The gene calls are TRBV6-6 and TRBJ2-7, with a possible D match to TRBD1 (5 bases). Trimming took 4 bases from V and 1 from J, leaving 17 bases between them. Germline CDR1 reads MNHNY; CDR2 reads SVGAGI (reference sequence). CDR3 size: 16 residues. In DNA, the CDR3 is TGTGCCAGCAGTTTACCCCAGGGTGCAGGGTCCTACGAGCAGTACTTC. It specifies CASSLPQGAGSYEQYF.

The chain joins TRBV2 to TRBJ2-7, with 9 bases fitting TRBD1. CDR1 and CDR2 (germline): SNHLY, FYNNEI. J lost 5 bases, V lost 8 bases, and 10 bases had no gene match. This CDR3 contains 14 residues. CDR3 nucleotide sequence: TGTGCCAGCGACAAGGGACAGGGTGTGGACGAGCAGTACTTC. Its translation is CASDKGQGVDEQYF.

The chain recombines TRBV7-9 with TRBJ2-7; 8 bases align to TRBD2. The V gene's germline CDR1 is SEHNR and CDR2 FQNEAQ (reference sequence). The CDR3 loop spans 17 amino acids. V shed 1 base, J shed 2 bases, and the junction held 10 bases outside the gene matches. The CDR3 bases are TGTGCCAGCAGCTTAGTGTTCATTCGGGGGGGGCCCTACGAGCAGTACTTC. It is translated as CASSLVFIRGGPYEQYF.

The CDR3 sequence: CASSPGTGVLRETQYF. For the CDR3, the DNA is TGTGCCAGCAGTCCCGGGACAGGGGTTCTCCGGGAGACCCAGTACTTC. The chain is built from TRBV9 and TRBJ2-5, with 10 bases aligning to TRBD1. The CDR3 spans 16 residues. The V gene's germline CDR1 is SGDLS and CDR2 YYNGEE. The V gene end was trimmed by 5 bases and the J gene end by 5 bases; junction bases not matched to a gene: 12.

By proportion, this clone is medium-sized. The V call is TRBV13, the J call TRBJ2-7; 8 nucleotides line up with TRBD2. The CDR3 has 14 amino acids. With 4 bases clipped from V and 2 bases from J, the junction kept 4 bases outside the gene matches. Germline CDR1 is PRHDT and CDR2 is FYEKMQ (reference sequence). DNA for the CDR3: TGTGCCAGCAGCTCCGGACTAGCACCCTACGAGCAGTACTTC. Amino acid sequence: CASSSGLAPYEQYF.

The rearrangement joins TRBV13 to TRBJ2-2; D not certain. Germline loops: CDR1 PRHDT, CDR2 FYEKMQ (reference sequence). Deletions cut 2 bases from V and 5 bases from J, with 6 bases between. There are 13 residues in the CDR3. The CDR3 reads CASSLLPTGELFF. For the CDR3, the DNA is TGTGCCAGCAGCTTACTCCCTACCGGGGAGCTGTTTTTT.

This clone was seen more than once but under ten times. CDR3 region: CAWRVDSRTTEAFF. The CDR3 region has the DNA TGTGCCTGGAGGGTCGACAGCCGAACCACTGAAGCTTTCTTT. The J gene is TRBJ1-1, the V gene TRBV30, with D possibly TRBD1 on 5 matching bases. V lost 3 bases, J lost 4 bases, and 15 bases lay in between. Germline V CDR1 and CDR2: GTSNPN, SVGIG (reference sequence). This CDR3 has 14 residues. Using reference TRBV30 and TRBJ1-1 for the parts outside the CDR3, the full variable domain is SQTIHQWPATLVQPVGSPLSLECTVEGTSNPNLYWYRQAAGRGLQLLFYSVGIGQISSEVPQNLSASRPQDRQFILSSKKLLLSDSGFYLCAWRVDSRTTEAFFGQGTRLTVV.

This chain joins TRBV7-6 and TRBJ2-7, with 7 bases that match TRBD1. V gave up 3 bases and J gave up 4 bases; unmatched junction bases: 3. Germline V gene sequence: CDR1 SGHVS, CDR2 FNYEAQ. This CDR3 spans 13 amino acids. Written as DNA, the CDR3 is TGTGCCAGCAGCTTTTTCAGGGGGTACGAGCAGTACTTC. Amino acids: CASSFFRGYEQYF.

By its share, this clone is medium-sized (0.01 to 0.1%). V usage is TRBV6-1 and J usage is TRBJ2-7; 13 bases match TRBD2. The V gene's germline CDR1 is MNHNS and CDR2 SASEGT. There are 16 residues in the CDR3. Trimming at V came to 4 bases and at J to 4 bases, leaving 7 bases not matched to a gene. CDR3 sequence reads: CASSAPGLAGPYEQYF. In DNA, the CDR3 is TGTGCCAGCAGTGCCCCGGGACTAGCGGGACCTTACGAGCAGTACTTC.